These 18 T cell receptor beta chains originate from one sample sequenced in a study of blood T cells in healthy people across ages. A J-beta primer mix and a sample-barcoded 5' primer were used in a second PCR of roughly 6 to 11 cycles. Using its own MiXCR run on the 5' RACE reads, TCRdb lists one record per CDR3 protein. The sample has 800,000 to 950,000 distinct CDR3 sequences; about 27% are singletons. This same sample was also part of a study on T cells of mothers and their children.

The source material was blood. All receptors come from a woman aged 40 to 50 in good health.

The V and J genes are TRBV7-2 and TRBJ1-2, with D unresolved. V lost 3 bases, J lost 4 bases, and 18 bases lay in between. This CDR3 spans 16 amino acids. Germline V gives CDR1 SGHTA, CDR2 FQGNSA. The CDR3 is CASSLGQRSRTYGYTF. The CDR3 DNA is TGTGCCAGCAGCTTGGGCCAGCGTTCCCGAACCTATGGCTACACCTTC.

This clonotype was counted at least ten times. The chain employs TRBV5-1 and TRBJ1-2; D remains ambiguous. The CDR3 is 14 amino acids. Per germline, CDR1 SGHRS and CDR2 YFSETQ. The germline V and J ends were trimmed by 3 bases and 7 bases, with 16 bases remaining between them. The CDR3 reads CASSWEGVSSGYTF. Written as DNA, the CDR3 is TGCGCCAGCAGCTGGGAGGGAGTGTCGAGTGGCTACACCTTC.

CDR3 nucleotides: TGTGCCAGCAGATCGGACAGGGGAGGCTGTGGTGGCTACACCTTC. Translation: CASRSDRGGCGGYTF. The V and J genes are TRBV12-3 or TRBV12-4 and TRBJ1-2; TRBD1 agrees at 9 bases. J gave up 7 bases and V 6 bases, and 12 bases lay outside the gene matches. This CDR3 is built from 15 residues.

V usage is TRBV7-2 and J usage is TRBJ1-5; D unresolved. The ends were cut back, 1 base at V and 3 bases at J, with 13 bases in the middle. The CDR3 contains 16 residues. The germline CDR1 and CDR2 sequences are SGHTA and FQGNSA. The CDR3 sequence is CASSLVGGSYNQPQHF. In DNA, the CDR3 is TGTGCCAGCAGCTTAGTTGGTGGCAGCTACAATCAGCCCCAGCATTTT.

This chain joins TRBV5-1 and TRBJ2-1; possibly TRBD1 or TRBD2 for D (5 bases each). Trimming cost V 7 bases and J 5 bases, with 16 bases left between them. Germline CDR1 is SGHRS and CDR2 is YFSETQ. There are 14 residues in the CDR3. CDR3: CASGPFGGHNEQFF. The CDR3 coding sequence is TGCGCCAGCGGCCCATTTGGGGGTCACAATGAGCAGTTCTTC.

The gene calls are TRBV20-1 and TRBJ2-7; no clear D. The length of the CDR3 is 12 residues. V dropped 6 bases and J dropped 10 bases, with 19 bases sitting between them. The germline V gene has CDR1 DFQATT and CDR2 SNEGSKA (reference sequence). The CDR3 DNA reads TGCAGTGCGACGGTTAGTGAAATACGACAGTACTTC. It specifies CSATVSEIRQYF.

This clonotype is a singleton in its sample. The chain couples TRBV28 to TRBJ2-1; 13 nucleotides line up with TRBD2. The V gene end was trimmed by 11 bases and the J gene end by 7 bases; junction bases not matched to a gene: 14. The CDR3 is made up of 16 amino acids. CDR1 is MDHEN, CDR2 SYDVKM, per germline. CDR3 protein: CAGIPELAGGSNEQFF. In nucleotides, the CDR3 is TGTGCCGGAATCCCGGAACTAGCGGGGGGGAGTAATGAGCAGTTCTTC.

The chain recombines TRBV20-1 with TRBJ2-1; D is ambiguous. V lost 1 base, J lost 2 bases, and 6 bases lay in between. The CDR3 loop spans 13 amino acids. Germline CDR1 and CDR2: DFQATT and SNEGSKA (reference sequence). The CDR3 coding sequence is TGCAGTGCTAGAGCTCCCACCTACAATGAGCAGTTCTTC. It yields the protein CSARAPTYNEQFF.

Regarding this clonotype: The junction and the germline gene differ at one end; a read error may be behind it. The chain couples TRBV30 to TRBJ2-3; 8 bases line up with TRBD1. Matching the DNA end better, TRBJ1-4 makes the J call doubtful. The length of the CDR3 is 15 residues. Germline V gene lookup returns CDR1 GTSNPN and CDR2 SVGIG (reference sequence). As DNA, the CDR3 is TGTGCCTGGAGTGTATCGCAGGGGGCGTCGGAAAGACTGTTTTTT. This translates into CAWSVSQGASERLFF.

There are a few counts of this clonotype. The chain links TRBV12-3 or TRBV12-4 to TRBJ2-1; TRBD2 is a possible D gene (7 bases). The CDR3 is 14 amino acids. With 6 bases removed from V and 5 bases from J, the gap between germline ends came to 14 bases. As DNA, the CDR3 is TGTGCCAGCAGCGTACCCGGGGGGCACAATGAGCAGTTCTTC. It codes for CASSVPGGHNEQFF.

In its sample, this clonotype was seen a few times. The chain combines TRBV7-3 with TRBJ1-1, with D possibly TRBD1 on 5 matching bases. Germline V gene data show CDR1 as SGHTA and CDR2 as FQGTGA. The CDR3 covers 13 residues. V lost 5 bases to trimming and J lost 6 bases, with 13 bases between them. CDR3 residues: CASSLWTGAEAFF. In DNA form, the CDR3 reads TGTGCCAGCAGCCTTTGGACGGGGGCTGAAGCTTTCTTT.

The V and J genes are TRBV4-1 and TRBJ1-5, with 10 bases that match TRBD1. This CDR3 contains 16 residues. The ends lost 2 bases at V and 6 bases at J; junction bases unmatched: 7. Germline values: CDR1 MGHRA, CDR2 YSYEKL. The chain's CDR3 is CASSQPGQGTSQPQHF. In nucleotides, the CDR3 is TGCGCCAGCAGCCAACCGGGACAGGGGACGAGTCAGCCCCAGCATTTT.

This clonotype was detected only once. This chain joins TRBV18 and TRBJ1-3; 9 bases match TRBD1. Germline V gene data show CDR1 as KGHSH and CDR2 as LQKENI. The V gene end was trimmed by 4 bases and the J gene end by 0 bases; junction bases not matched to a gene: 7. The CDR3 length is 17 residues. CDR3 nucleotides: TGTGCCAGCTCACGCGGACAGGGGACATACTCTGGAAACACCATATATTTT. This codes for CASSRGQGTYSGNTIYF.

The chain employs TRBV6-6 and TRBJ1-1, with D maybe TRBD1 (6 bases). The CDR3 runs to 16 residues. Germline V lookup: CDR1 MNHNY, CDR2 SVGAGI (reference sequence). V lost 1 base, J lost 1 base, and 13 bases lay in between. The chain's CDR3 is CASSYLPPGQNTEAFF. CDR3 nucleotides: TGTGCCAGCAGTTACTTACCCCCGGGACAGAACACTGAAGCTTTCTTT.

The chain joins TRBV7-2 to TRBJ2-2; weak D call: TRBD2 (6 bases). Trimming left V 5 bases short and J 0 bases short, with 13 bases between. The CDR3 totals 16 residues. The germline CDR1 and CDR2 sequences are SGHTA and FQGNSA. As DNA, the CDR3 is TGTGCCAGCAGCCCCTCCGGGACTTCGAACACCGGGGAGCTGTTTTTT. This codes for CASSPSGTSNTGELFF.

The CDR3 loop is CASSLGTHVSNQPQHF. CDR3 DNA sequence: TGTGCCAGCAGTTTAGGGACACACGTTAGCAATCAGCCCCAGCATTTT. The chain carries TRBV6-1 and TRBJ1-5, with a tentative D call TRBD1 (6 bases). The CDR3 extends over 16 amino acids. The V end lost 5 bases, the J end lost 0 bases, and 14 bases lay between the germline ends. Germline loops: CDR1 MNHNS, CDR2 SASEGT.

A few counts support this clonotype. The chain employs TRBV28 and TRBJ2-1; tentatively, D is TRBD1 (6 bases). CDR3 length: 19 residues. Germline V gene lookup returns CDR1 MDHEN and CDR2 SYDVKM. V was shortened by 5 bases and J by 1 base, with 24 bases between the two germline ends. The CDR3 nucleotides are TGTGCCAGCAGTCTCCTATTGAGCATAGGACAGTTTTCCTACAATGAGCAGTTCTTC. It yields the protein CASSLLLSIGQFSYNEQFF.

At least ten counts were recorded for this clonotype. The CDR3 protein is CASSRQRQQYEQYF. Written as DNA, the CDR3 is TGTGCCAGCAGCCGACAGCGACAACAATACGAGCAGTACTTC. The chain couples TRBV5-5 to TRBJ2-7; possibly TRBD1 for D (5 bases). Germline V lookup: CDR1 SGHKS, CDR2 YYEKEE (reference sequence). The CDR3 length is 14 residues. Trimming left V 4 bases short and J 4 bases short, with 15 bases between. The whole variable domain, filled in from reference TRBV5-5 and TRBJ2-7, reads DAGVTQSPTHLIKTRGQQVTLRCSPISGHKSVSWYQQVLGQGPQFIFQYYEKEERGRGNFPDRFSARQFPNYSSELNVNALLLGDSALYLCASSRQRQQYEQYFGPGTRLTVT.